This TCR beta chain stems from a study of long-term antiretroviral therapy in people with HIV (dated by TCRdb to about 2022). Background for the entire study: The earliest samples were collected about a decade before the 2015 WHO recommendation for immediate ART, when ART was typically delayed until CD4 counts fell. No cross-contamination during QIAcube processing turned up in test extractions that ran a monoclonal T-cell line alongside about 35 polyclonal samples. A retrospective serial study tested whether ART initiation and durable HIV suppression were associated with changes in peripheral blood TRB repertoire composition and diversity. About 40% of the 30 participants with HIV were female. From a few dozen adults with confirmed HIV infection, the cohort provided approximately 210 cryopreserved PBMC samples, gathered serially across a mean of around six years (range 1-12).

To be included, a participant needed at least one PBMC sample from before ART initiation plus at least two post-ART samples. All participants with HIV were treated in the United States of America. Before DNA extraction, cryopreserved samples of roughly 0.9-11 million PBMC were thawed and washed. At the time of the earliest PBMC sample for each participant with HIV, ages ranged from roughly 20 to 54 years. PBMC samples were contributed by each participant from 1-4 timepoints before ART initiation and 2-8 timepoints after ART initiation, with a median of 7 samples. Serial HIV viral load, CD4+ T-cell count, ART history and demographic data were obtained for every participant. Using a Qiagen kit on a QIAcube, genomic DNA was extracted from unsorted PBMC, with samples processed in batches of 12. The immunoSEQ hsTCRB v3.0 assay was used at survey level resolution to sequence the TRB variable region. The target sequencing depth for TRB was roughly 40,000-50,000 T-cell genomes per sample. TRB libraries were pooled and sequenced on an Illumina MiSeq using a v3 150-cycle kit. In the authors' own workflow: Repertoire analysis was performed in R inside a reproducible Nextflow workflow that covered QC, data transformation and analysis. LymphoSeq2, an R package for exploring AIRR-Seq data, was used to implement the custom analyses. A handful of samples yielding fewer than 5000 total TRB sequences were excluded, leaving 188 analyzed HIV repertoires. Among the approximately 190 retained HIV repertoires, roughly 60 were collected before ART initiation and over 120 were collected after ART initiation. Repertoires were downsampled to 5000 TRB nucleotide sequences, with summary statistics averaged over 100 downsampling iterations. The analysis kept only TRB sequences whose CDR3 regions were at least seven amino acids long. Diversity was assessed using a clonality score derived from Shannon entropy and using the Gini coefficient. In repertoire networks, the top 5000 CDR3 amino acid sequences were linked whenever an edit distance of one separated two sequences. For TRB CDR3 amino acid sequences, GLIPH2 was used to predict antigen specificity groups and MHC restriction. Known CMV, EBV, HIV or tissue antigen associations were flagged by matching CDR3 amino acid sequences against VDJdb and McPAS-TCR. Pre-ART, post-ART and control groups were compared with Wilcoxon signed-rank tests and Holm-Bonferroni correction. Held by TCRdb, this immuneACCESS table contains in-frame sequences only and omits some clones. Under half of the omission traces to an unresolved V gene where checked; the cause of the rest is unknown. V, J and clone size are those of that table, while D and trimming were read from the DNA. The sample data list some 16,000 clones, and about 84% of these were observed just once. The ten largest clones add up to 4% to 5.5% of the sample.

The paper's findings and limits, for the study overall: Since PBMC availability was limited, sequencing covered only the TCR beta chain, with no alpha chain pairing. Narrower CDR3 length ranges were observed in HIV repertoires than in controls, and an antigen-experienced repertoire with only a slight naive shift after ART was suggested by the network structure. The repertoire was dominated across all time points by expanded TRB clones identified before ART initiation, although this dominance was seen to fluctuate and to decrease in many PLHIV after ART. Inferences about post-ART repertoire changes were limited because no data were available on ART adherence, viral resistance or therapy changes. The samples span the years 2004 to 2017, and the ART regimens used may be less effective than current regimens. Because cell numbers in pre-ART samples were limited, unsorted PBMC were profiled instead of sorted CD4+ and CD8+ T cells. ART initiation was associated with a significant increase in TRB diversity, but diversity stayed significantly below transplant donor controls even after long-term ART.

V is cut by 10 bases and J by 2 bases, and the space between the germline ends is 18 bases. CDR1 is given as SEHNR and CDR2 as FQNEAQ, both from the germline V gene (reference sequence). Taken from cysteine to phenylalanine, the CDR3 has 14 residues. The retained sequence is limited to the CDR3, 42 bases, with the frame set at the first base. Turning to this clone: Its antigen specificity is not known. Nothing much larger sits one base from this clone, and base qualities are not available.

The clonotype originates from a man aged 18 to 30 with HIV. The material sequenced was unsorted PBMCs, taken 0.1 years before starting antiretroviral therapy. The chain joins TRBV7-9 to TRBJ2-7; the D call is possibly TRBD1 or TRBD2, each sharing 6 bases. The DNA sequence is given as TGTGCCATTCTACGGAAGGGGGGTCCCTACGAGCAGTACTTC. It translates as CAILRKGGPYEQYF.